This T cell receptor (beta chain) was documented in a study of human T cells and chemical hapten exposure. The time point here: healthy volunteer bleed at 6 weeks. It was from unfractionated whole blood that total RNA was extracted. Individual cDNA molecules each carried unique molecular identifiers attached by the library. TCRdb redid the calling of the RACE reads with MiXCR, one entry per CDR3 protein. This sample has about 77,000 distinct CDR3 sequences, with roughly 7.9% found just once. Germline V gene lookup returns CDR1 SNHLY and CDR2 FYNNEI. Trimming pared 1 base from V and 4 bases from J, leaving 14 bases between. CDR3 length: 15 residues. This clonotype was detected ten times or more.

This TCR came from a female donor in good health. Some clones in this sample may be carry-over from other donors' samples. Sequenced input: whole blood. The chain employs TRBV2 and TRBJ2-7; D may correspond to TRBD1 or TRBD2 (5 bases each). The CDR3 nucleotides are TGTGCCAGCAGTGAAGGTCGTCTCGGGGCGTACGAGCAGTACTTC. Protein sequence: CASSEGRLGAYEQYF.